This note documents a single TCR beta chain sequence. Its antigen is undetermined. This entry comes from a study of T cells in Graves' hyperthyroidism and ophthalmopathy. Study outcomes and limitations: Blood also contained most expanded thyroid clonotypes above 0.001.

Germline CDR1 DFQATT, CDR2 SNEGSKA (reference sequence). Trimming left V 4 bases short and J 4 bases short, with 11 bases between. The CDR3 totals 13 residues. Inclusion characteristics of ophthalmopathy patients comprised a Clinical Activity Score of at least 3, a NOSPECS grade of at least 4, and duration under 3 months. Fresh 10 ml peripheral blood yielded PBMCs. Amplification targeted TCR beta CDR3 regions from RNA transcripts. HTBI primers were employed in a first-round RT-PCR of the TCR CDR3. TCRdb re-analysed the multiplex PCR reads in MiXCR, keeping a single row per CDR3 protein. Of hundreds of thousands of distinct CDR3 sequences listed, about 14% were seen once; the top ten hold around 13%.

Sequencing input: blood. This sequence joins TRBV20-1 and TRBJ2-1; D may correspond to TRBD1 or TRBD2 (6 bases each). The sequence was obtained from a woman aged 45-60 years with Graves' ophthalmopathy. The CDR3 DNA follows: TGCAGTGCTACACAGGGAGGTTACAATGAGCAGTTCTTC. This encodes CSATQGGYNEQFF.